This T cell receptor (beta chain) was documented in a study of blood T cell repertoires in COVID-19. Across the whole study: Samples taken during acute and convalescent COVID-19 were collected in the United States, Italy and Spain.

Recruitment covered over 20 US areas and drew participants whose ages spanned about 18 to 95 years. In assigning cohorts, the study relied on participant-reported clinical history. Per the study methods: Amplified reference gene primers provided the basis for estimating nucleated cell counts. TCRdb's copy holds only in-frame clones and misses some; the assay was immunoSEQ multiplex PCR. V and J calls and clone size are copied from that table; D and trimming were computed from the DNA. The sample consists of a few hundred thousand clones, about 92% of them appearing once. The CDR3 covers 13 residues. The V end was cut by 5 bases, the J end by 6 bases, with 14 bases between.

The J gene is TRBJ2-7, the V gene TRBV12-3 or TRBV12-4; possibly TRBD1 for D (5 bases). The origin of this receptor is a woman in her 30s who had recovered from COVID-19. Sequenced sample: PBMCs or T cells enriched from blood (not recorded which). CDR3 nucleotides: TGTGCCAGCAGTGTGGGGCAGGGCAGCGAGCAGTACTTC. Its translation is CASSVGQGSEQYF.